This passage covers 23 T cell receptor beta chains from one sample sequenced in a study of T cell responses to AZD1222 COVID-19 vaccine. Using immunoSEQ multiplex PCR, the repertoire was profiled, and TCRdb retains in-frame clones only, with some absent. Here the sample spans over 100,000 clones, about 87% being singletons. This specimen consisted of peripheral blood, obtained on day 0 of AZD1222 vaccination. Receptors originate from an adult in good health.

This sequence joins TRBV7-3 and TRBJ2-3, with a tentative D call TRBD1 (6 bases). The V end lost 2 bases, the J end lost 3 bases, and 12 bases lay between the germline ends. CDR3 length: 15 residues. The germline V gene has CDR1 SGHTA and CDR2 FQGTGA. CDR3 bases: TGTGCCAGCAGCTTACAGGGGCAGGGTACAGATACGCAGTATTTT. Its translation is CASSLQGQGTDTQYF.

The rearrangement links TRBV7-2 to TRBJ2-7; D is perhaps TRBD2 (5 bases). The germline CDR1 and CDR2 sequences are SGHTA and FQGNSA. The CDR3 extends over 14 amino acids. Trimming took 1 base from V and 7 from J, leaving 14 bases between them. The CDR3 coding sequence is TGTGCCAGCAGCTTAGACACGGGGAAAAGAGAGCAGTACTTC. Amino acid sequence: CASSLDTGKREQYF.

This clone showed up just a few times. The chain has TRBV28 and TRBJ1-4; weak D call: TRBD1 (5 bases). Germline lookup yields CDR1 MDHEN and CDR2 SYDVKM. The CDR3 sequence is 12 residues long. The V end lost 7 bases, the J end lost 14 bases, and 17 bases lay between the germline ends. DNA of the CDR3: TGTGCCAGCACCACCACCCGGGGGTACCTGTTTTTT. Translated: CASTTTRGYLFF.

The chain links TRBV6-5 to TRBJ1-2; no definite D call. CDR1 is MNHEY and CDR2 is SVGAGI in the germline V gene. This CDR3 comprises 11 residues. V was clipped by 6 bases and J by 8 bases, with 10 bases between them. CDR3 nucleotide sequence: TGTGCCAGCAGGGGCGACTGGGGCTACACCTTC. It yields the protein CASRGDWGYTF.

The chain joins TRBV10-3 to TRBJ2-1; TRBD1 aligns across 10 bases. Per germline, CDR1 ENHRY and CDR2 SYGVKD. This CDR3 region has 14 residues. V was clipped by 6 bases and J by 9 bases; unmatched bases: 8. CDR3 sequence reads: CAISRQGANSEQFF. CDR3 nucleotides: TGTGCCATCAGCCGACAGGGGGCGAATTCTGAGCAGTTCTTC.

The chain employs TRBV9 and TRBJ1-6; 7 nucleotides line up with TRBD1. V lost 4 bases to trimming and J lost 10 bases; unmatched junction nucleotides: 8. Germline CDR1 SGDLS, CDR2 YYNGEE. The CDR3 is 14 amino acids. The CDR3 nucleotides read TGTGCCAGCAGCTCCTCCAGGGGGACCTCACCCCTCCACTTT. Translated, it gives CASSSSRGTSPLHF.

The genes are TRBV28 and TRBJ2-3; no definite D call. The CDR3 has 12 amino acids. The ends were cut back, 7 bases at V and 6 bases at J, with 11 bases in the middle. Germline V lookup: CDR1 MDHEN, CDR2 SYDVKM. CDR3 bases: TGTGCCAGCACCCCCCGTGCCGATACGCAGTATTTT. Translating it yields CASTPRADTQYF. The full variable domain, with the rest looked up from reference TRBV28 and TRBJ2-3, is DVKVTQSSRYLVKRTGEKVFLECVQDMDHENMFWYRQDPGLGLRLIYFSYDVKMKEKGDIPEGYSVSREKKERFSLILESASTNQTSMYLCASTPRADTQYFGPGTRLTVL.

This chain uses TRBV4-3 with TRBJ1-3, with unresolved D. This CDR3 has 14 residues. Trimming took 0 bases from V and 4 from J, leaving 7 bases between them. Per the germline V gene, CDR1 is LGHNA and CDR2 is YSLEER. CDR3 sequence: CASSQDKRGNTIYF. The CDR3 DNA reads TGCGCCAGCAGCCAAGATAAGAGGGGAAACACCATATATTTT.

V gene TRBV2 combines with J gene TRBJ2-3; D might be TRBD2 (5 bases). This CDR3 has 14 amino acids. Germline V gene lookup returns CDR1 SNHLY and CDR2 FYNNEI. V dropped 1 base and J dropped 4 bases, with 9 bases sitting between them. CDR3 nucleotides: TGTGCCAGCAGTGAAGGGGAGCCCCCAGATACGCAGTATTTT. Protein sequence: CASSEGEPPDTQYF.

V gene TRBV18 combines with J gene TRBJ2-5; D uncertain. CDR3 size: 13 residues. Germline V lookup: CDR1 KGHSH, CDR2 LQKENI. V was trimmed by 3 bases and J by 2 bases, leaving 7 bases between them. The CDR3 loop reads CASSPPVQETQYF. CDR3 nucleotide sequence: TGTGCCAGCTCACCCCCGGTGCAAGAGACCCAGTACTTC.

This clone came up a few times. This sequence joins TRBV6-1 and TRBJ1-4; D remains unclear. Germline V gene lookup returns CDR1 MNHNS and CDR2 SASEGT. Trimming cost V 0 bases and J 6 bases, with 8 bases left between them. The CDR3 loop spans 14 amino acids. CDR3 protein: CASSEAETHEKLFF. The CDR3 region has the DNA TGTGCCAGCAGTGAAGCGGAGACCCATGAAAAACTGTTTTTT.

The chain employs TRBV28 and TRBJ1-2, with 8 bases matching TRBD1. Germline-derived CDR1 and CDR2 are MDHEN and SYDVKM. The CDR3 runs to 15 residues. Trimming took 2 bases from V and 2 from J; bases not matched to a gene: 4. CDR3 coding DNA: TGTGCCAGCAGTTTACCAGGGGGCAGCAACTATGGCTACACCTTC. Translating it yields CASSLPGGSNYGYTF.

This clone was detected once. J is TRBJ2-1 and V is TRBV7-8; no firm D call. Germline CDR1 reads SGHVS; CDR2 reads FQNEAQ. The V gene lost 1 base and the J gene lost 2 bases, with 6 bases spanning the gap. This CDR3 region has 14 residues. CDR3 nucleotide sequence: TGTGCCAGCAGCTTAGAATCAGCCTACAATGAGCAGTTCTTC. Encoded protein: CASSLESAYNEQFF.

The chain has TRBV11-3 and TRBJ2-7; 7 bases fit TRBD1. The CDR3 contains 14 residues. Germline V gene lookup returns CDR1 SGHNT and CDR2 YENEEA. The ends lost 2 bases at V and 0 bases at J; junction bases unmatched: 1. This chain's CDR3 is CASSLNRGSYEQYF. The CDR3 coding sequence is TGTGCCAGCAGCTTAAACAGGGGCTCCTACGAGCAGTACTTC.

The V call is TRBV2, the J call TRBJ2-7, with unresolved D. Deletions cut 2 bases from V and 5 bases from J, with 22 bases between. Germline CDR1 and CDR2: SNHLY and FYNNEI. The CDR3 is 17 residues long. The CDR3 nucleotides read TGTGCCAGCAGTGAAAGAAAGGAATGGGGATCTAGGAACGAGCAGTACTTC. Its protein is CASSERKEWGSRNEQYF.

This clone has only a few counts. The chain links TRBV25-1 to TRBJ2-7; 7 nucleotides agree with TRBD2. Germline V CDR1 and CDR2: MGHDK, SYGVNS. V lost 2 bases, J lost 3 bases, and 10 bases stayed unmatched. The CDR3 length is 16 residues. This CDR3 is CASSEGLEGGSYEQYF. The CDR3 coding sequence is TGTGCCAGCAGTGAAGGACTAGAAGGTGGAAGCTACGAGCAGTACTTC.

This clone was counted a single time. This sequence joins TRBV28 and TRBJ2-7; D not resolved. Germline V gives CDR1 MDHEN, CDR2 SYDVKM. This CDR3 has 14 amino acids. V shed 4 bases and J shed 2 bases, with 12 bases lying between them. CDR3: CASSSPGLTYEQYF. CDR3 sequence (DNA): TGTGCCAGCAGTTCGCCAGGTCTAACCTACGAGCAGTACTTC.

The CDR3 loop is CASSPTLGPDGYTF. In DNA form, the CDR3 reads TGTGCCAGCAGCCCCACCCTAGGCCCCGATGGCTACACCTTC. This sequence joins TRBV9 and TRBJ1-2; D is uncertain. CDR1 and CDR2 from the germline V gene are SGDLS and YYNGEE. V shed 4 bases and J shed 6 bases, with 16 bases lying between them. The CDR3 runs 14 residues.

The V call is TRBV27, the J call TRBJ1-2; 9 nucleotides line up with TRBD1. The CDR3 covers 14 residues. V shed 4 bases and J 8 bases; nucleotides not matched to a gene: 8. Germline values: CDR1 MNHEY, CDR2 SMNVEV (reference sequence). CDR3 DNA sequence: TGTGCCAGCAGTTATCGGACAGGGGAAGGCGGCTACACCTTC. Translated, it gives CASSYRTGEGGYTF.

The genes are TRBV28 and TRBJ2-7; TRBD1 matches at 9 bases. This CDR3 is built from 15 residues. Per the germline V gene, CDR1 is MDHEN and CDR2 is SYDVKM. J was trimmed by 5 bases and V by 6 bases; bases with no gene match: 11. The CDR3 sequence: CASRPQGTGSHEQYF. In nucleotides, the CDR3 is TGTGCCAGCAGACCCCAGGGGACAGGGTCCCACGAGCAGTACTTC.

This chain joins TRBV25-1 and TRBJ1-2, with a weak D call TRBD1 (5 bases). Deletions cut 10 bases from V and 6 bases from J, with 9 bases between. The CDR3 contains 10 residues. Germline loops: CDR1 MGHDK, CDR2 SYGVNS. The CDR3 region has the DNA TGTGCCACCCAGACAGATGGCTACACCTTC. Its translation is CATQTDGYTF.

V usage is TRBV24-1 and J usage is TRBJ1-5, with D unresolved. The CDR3 is 17 residues long. Germline-derived CDR1 and CDR2 are KGHDR and SFDVKD. Trimming took off 9 bases at V and 3 bases at J, with 23 bases between the two ends. The CDR3 DNA reads as TGTGCCACCCACGAATCAGTGGGGTTTGCCCTCAATCAGCCCCAGCATTTT. Encoded protein: CATHESVGFALNQPQHF.

This chain connects TRBV11-2 to TRBJ1-2, with 9 bases lining up with TRBD1. V trimming: 3 bases; J trimming: 1 base; junction bases outside the gene matches: 3. This CDR3 is 15 amino acids long. Germline V gene lookup returns CDR1 SGHAT and CDR2 FQNNGV. CDR3 bases: TGTGCCAGCAGCTTGTGGACAGGGGTTAACTATGGCTACACCTTC. The encoded protein is CASSLWTGVNYGYTF.